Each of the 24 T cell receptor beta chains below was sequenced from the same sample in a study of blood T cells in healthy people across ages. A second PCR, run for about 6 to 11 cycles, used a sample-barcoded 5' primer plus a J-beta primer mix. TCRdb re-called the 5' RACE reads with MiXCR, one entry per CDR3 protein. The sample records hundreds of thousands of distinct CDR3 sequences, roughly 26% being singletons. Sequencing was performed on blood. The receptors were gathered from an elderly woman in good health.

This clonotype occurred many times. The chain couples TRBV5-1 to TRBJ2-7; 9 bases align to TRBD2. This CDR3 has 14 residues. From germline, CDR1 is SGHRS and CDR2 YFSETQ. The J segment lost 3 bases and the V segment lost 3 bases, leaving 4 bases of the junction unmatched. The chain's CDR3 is CASSSGLAGYEQYF. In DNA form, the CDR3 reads TGCGCCAGCAGCTCGGGACTAGCTGGCTACGAGCAGTACTTC.

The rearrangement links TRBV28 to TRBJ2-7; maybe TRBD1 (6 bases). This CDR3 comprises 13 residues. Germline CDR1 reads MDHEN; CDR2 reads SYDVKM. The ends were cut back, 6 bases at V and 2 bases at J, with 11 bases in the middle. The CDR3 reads CASRDGQTYEQYF. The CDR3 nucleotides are TGTGCCAGCAGAGACGGACAGACCTACGAGCAGTACTTC.

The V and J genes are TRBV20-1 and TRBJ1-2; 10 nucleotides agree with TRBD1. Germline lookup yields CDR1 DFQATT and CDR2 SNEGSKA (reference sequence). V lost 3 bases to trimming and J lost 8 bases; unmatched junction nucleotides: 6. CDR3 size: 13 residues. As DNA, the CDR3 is TGCAGTGCTAGCGCCGGGACAGGGGTGGGCTACACCTTC. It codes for CSASAGTGVGYTF.

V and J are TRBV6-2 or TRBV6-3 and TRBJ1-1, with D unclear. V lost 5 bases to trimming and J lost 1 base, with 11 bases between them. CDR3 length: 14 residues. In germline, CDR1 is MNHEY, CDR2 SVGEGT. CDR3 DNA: TGTGCCAGCAGTAGATCGCCCTGGAACACTGAAGCTTTCTTT. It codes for CASSRSPWNTEAFF.

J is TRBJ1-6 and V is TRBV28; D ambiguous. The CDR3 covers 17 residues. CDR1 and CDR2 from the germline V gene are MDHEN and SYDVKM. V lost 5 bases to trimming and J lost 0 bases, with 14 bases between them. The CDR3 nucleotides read TGTGCCAGCAGTAGAACCGGGAGAGCCTCCTATAATTCACCCCTCCACTTT. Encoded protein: CASSRTGRASYNSPLHF.

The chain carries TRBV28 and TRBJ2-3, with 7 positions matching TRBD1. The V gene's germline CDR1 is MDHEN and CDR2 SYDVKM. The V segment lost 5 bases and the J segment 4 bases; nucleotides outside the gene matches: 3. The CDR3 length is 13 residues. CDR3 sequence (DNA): TGTGCCAGCAGTGACAGGGTCCCAGATACGCAGTATTTT. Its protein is CASSDRVPDTQYF. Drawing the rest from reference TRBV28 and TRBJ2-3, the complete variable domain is DVKVTQSSRYLVKRTGEKVFLECVQDMDHENMFWYRQDPGLGLRLIYFSYDVKMKEKGDIPEGYSVSREKKERFSLILESASTNQTSMYLCASSDRVPDTQYFGPGTRLTVL.

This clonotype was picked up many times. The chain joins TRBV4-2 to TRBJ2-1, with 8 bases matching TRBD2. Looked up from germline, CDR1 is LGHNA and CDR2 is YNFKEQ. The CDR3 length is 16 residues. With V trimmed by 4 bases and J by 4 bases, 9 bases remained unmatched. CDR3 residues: CASSRVGGVKYNEQFF. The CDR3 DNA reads TGTGCCAGCAGCCGCGTCGGGGGGGTAAAGTACAATGAGCAGTTCTTC.

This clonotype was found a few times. CDR3: CATSDPGTNQETQYF. CDR3 in DNA: TGTGCCACCAGTGACCCCGGGACAAACCAAGAGACCCAGTACTTC. The genes are TRBV24-1 and TRBJ2-5, with a weak D call TRBD1 (6 bases). Per the germline V gene, CDR1 is KGHDR and CDR2 is SFDVKD. The CDR3 has 15 amino acids. V gave up 4 bases and J gave up 0 bases, with 11 bases separating them.

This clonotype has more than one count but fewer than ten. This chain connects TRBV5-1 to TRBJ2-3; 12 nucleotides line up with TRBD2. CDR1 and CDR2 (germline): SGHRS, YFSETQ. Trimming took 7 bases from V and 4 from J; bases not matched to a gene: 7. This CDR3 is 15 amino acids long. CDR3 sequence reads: CASGASGGAADTQYF. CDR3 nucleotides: TGCGCCAGCGGTGCTAGCGGGGGGGCCGCAGATACGCAGTATTTT.

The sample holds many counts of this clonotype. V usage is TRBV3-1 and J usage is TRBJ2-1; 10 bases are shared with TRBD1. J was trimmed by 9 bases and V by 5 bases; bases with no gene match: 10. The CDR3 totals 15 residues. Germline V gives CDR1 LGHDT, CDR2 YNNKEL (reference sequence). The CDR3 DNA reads TGTGCCAGCAGCTCTCGACAGGGGGCGAGGAGTGAGCAGTTCTTC. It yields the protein CASSSRQGARSEQFF.

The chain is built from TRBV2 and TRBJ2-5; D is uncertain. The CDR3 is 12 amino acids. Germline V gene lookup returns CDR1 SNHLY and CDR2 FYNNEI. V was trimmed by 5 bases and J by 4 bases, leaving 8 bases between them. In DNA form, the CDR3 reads TGTGCCAGCAGTAAGTCCGCAGAGACCCAGTACTTC. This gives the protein CASSKSAETQYF. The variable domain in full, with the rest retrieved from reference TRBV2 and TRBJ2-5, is EPEVTQTPSHQVTQMGQEVILRCVPISNHLYFYWYRQILGQKVEFLVSFYNNEISEKSEIFDDQFSVERPDGSNFTLKIRSTKLEDSAMYFCASSKSAETQYFGPGTRLLVL.

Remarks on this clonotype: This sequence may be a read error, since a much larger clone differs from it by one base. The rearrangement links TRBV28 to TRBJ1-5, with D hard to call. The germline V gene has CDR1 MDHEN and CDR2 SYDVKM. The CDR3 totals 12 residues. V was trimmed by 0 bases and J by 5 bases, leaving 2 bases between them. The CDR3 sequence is CASSLWDQPQHF. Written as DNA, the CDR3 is TGTGCCAGCAGTTTATGGGATCAGCCCCAGCATTTT. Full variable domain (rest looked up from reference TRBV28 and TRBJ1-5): DVKVTQSSRYLVKRTGEKVFLECVQDMDHENMFWYRQDPGLGLRLIYFSYDVKMKEKGDIPEGYSVSREKKERFSLILESASTNQTSMYLCASSLWDQPQHFGDGTRLSIL.

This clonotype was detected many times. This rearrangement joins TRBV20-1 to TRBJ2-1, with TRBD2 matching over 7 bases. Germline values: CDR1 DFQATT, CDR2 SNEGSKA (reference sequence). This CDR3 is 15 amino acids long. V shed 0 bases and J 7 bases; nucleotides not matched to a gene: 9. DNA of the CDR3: TGCAGTGCTAGAGATTTTTCTAGCGGTCGAAATGAGCAGTTCTTC. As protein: CSARDFSSGRNEQFF.

The CDR3, as DNA: TGTGCCACCAGCTCCCGGGACAGGGGGCTCTACGAGCAGTACTTC. It yields the protein CATSSRDRGLYEQYF. This chain connects TRBV15 to TRBJ2-7; 12 positions match TRBD1. V trimming: 5 bases; J trimming: 3 bases; junction bases outside the gene matches: 5. The CDR3 runs 15 residues. Per the germline V gene, CDR1 is LNHNV and CDR2 is YYDKDF (reference sequence).

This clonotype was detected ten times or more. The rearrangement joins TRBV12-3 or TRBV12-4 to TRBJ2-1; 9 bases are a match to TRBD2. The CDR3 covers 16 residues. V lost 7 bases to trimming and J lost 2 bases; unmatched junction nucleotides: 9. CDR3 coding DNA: TGTGCCAGCAACCCGGGACTAGCCTACACCTACAATGAGCAGTTCTTC. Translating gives CASNPGLAYTYNEQFF.

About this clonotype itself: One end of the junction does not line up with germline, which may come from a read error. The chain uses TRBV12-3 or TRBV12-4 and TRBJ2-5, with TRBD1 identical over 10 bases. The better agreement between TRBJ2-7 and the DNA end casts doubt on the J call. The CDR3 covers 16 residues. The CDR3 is CATSDPTGTGVNEQYF. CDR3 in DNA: TGTGCCACCAGTGACCCCACCGGGACAGGGGTTAACGAGCAGTACTTC.

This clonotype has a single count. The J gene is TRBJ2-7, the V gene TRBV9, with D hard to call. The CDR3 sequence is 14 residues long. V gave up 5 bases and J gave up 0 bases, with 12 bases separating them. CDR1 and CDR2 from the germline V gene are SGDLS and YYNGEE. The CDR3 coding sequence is TGTGCCAGCAGTCGCCGGGCCAACTCCTACGAGCAGTACTTC. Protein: CASSRRANSYEQYF.

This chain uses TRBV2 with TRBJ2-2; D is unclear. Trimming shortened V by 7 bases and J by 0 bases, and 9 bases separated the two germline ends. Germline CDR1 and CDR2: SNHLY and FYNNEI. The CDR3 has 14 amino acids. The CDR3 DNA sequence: TGTGCCAGCAACTACCCGTCGAACACCGGGGAGCTGTTTTTT. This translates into CASNYPSNTGELFF.

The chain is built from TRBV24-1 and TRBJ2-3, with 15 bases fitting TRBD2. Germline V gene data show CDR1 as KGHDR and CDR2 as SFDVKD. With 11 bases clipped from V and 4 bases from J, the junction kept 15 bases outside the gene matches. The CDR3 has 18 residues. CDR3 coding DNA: TGTGCCAGCAGCCGCACCGGGACTAGCGGGAGGAGTGCAGATACGCAGTATTTT. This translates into CASSRTGTSGRSADTQYF.

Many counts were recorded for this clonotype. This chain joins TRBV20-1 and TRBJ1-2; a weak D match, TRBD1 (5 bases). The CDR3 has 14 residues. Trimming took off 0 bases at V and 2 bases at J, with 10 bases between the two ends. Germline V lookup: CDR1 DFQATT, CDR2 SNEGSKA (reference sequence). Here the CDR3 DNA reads TGCAGTGCTAGAGATTGGGGGGGAAACTATGGCTACACCTTC. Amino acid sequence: CSARDWGGNYGYTF.

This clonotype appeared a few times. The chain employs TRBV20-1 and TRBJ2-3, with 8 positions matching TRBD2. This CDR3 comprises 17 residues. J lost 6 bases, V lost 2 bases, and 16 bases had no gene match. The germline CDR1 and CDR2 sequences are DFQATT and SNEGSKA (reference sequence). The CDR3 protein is CSARPLIESGGPDTQYF. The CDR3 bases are TGCAGTGCTAGACCCCTGATTGAGTCGGGGGGGCCGGATACGCAGTATTTT.

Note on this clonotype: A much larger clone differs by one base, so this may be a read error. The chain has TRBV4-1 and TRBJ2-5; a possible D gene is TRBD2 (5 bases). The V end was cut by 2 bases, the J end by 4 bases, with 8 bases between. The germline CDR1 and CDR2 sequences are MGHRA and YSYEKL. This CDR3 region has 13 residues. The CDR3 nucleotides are TGCGCCAGCAGCCAACGGGAACGAGAGACCCAGTACTTC. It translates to CASSQRERETQYF.

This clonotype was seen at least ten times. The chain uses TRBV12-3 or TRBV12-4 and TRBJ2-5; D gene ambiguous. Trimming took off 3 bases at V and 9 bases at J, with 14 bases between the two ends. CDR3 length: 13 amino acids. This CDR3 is CASSFSSNLPQYF. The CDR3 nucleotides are TGTGCCAGCAGTTTTTCTAGTAACCTCCCCCAGTACTTC.

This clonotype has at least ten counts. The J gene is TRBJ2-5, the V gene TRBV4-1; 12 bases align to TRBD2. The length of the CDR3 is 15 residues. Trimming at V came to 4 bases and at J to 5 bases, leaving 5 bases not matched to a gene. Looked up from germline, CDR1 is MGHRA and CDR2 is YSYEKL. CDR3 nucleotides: TGCGCCAGCAGCCCTAGCGGGGGGGCCGTTGAGACCCAGTACTTC. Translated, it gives CASSPSGGAVETQYF.